This record looks at one TCR beta chain sequence and its context. The study separated CD4+ cells into CD45RA+ naive and CD45RA-negative memory subsets. Using immunoSEQ multiplex PCR, the repertoire was profiled, and TCRdb retains in-frame clones only, with some absent. This sample yields 1.4 million to 1.5 million clones, of which 96% are seen a single time; about 1.2% belongs to the top ten. This CDR3 contains 17 residues. The V gene lost 0 bases and the J gene lost 0 bases, with 10 bases spanning the gap. The germline V gene encodes CDR1 SGHRS and CDR2 YFSETQ. The source of the sample is a study of shared clonotypes between healthy human individuals. Across the whole study: CD8 memory received one plate per donor, CD8 naive two, CD4 memory three and CD4 naive three.

The genes are TRBV5-1 and TRBJ2-6; TRBD1 might be the D (5 bases). Input material: naive CD4+ T cells sorted from blood. Documented subset: CD45RA+ positively selected. The source is a man aged 25 to 40 in good health. The CDR3 DNA follows: TGCGCCAGCAGCTTGGGACAGATGAGCTCTGGGGCCAACGTCCTGACTTTC. This codes for CASSLGQMSSGANVLTF.